This TCR beta chain was sequenced during a study of shared clonotypes between healthy human individuals. To note about this clone: Its specificity is unknown.

The study's findings and limits: Across subsets, estimated richness was generally greater for naive than for memory populations. Compared with clonotypes that all four donors shared, non-shared clonotypes had lower generation probabilities.

Data came from immunoSEQ multiplex PCR; TCRdb stores just in-frame clones and leaves some out. The table records under 600,000 clones, roughly 95% of them present only once. V was pared by 3 bases and J by 0 bases, with 10 bases between. The CDR3 runs to 15 residues. The germline gives CDR1 MNHEY, CDR2 SMNVEV (reference sequence). This clonotype was obtained from a woman in her 30s in good health. This sequence joins TRBV27 and TRBJ2-3, with D unclear. Sequenced input: naive CD4+ T cells sorted from blood. Regarding subset: CD45RA+ positively selected. CDR3 coding DNA: TGTGCCAGCAGTTTCGTTTCCCCTAGCACAGATACGCAGTATTTT. Its translation is CASSFVSPSTDTQYF.